The clone carrying this T cell receptor beta chain has just a few counts. What it binds is not known. This CDR3 is built from 15 residues. After removal of 3 bases from V and 5 bases from J, the junction contained 5 bases not matched to a gene. Germline V gives CDR1 LNHDA, CDR2 SQIVND (reference sequence). These data come from a study of cytomegalovirus exposure and HLA in healthy donors. Study-level findings and limits: Later analysis showed TCR association rates varying by HLA locus, highest for DRB1 and lowest for HLA-C. A later analysis found most CMV-associated TCR beta chains apparently HLA-restricted. There were some public TCRs occurring in many donors, but most TCR sequences were rare. For TCR beta chains, V- and J-gene trimming was later linked to a missense DCLRE1C variant.

The PCR used 60 Vbeta and 13 Jbeta primers. Assay used: immunoSEQ multiplex PCR; TCRdb lists only in-frame clones, some missing. The data contain roughly 130,000 clones, about 8.5% of them seen just once; the ten biggest clones take up 4.5% to 6%. This clonotype originated in a man aged 40-55 years in good health and CMV-seronegative. The sequencing sample was made of PBMCs. The J gene is TRBJ2-2, the V gene TRBV19, with TRBD2 matching 8 bases. The CDR3 DNA follows: TGTGCCAGTAGTATTACGGGGGGGAGTACCGGGGAGCTGTTTTTT. It is translated as CASSITGGSTGELFF.